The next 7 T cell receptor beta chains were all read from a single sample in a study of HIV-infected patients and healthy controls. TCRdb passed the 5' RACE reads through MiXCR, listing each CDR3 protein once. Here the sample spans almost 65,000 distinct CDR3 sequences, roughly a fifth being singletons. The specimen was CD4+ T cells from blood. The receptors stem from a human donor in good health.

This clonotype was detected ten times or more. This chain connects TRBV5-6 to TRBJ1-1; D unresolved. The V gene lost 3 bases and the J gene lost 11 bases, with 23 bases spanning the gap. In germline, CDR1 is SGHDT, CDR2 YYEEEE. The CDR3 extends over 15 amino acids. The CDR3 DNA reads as TGTGCCAGCAGCTCGTCTTGGGAGGGCCGCCTGGGGGCTTTCTTT. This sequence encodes CASSSSWEGRLGAFF.

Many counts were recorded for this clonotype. The CDR3 loop is CASSLYETQYF. The CDR3 DNA reads TGTGCCAGCAGTTTATACGAGACCCAGTACTTC. V is TRBV28 and J is TRBJ2-5; D gene uncertain. V dropped 1 base and J dropped 5 bases, with 2 bases sitting between them. The germline V gene encodes CDR1 MDHEN and CDR2 SYDVKM. The CDR3 totals 11 residues.

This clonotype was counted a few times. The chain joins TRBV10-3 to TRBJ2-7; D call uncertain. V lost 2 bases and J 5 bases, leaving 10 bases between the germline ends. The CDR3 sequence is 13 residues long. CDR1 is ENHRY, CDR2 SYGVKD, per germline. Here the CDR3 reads CAISETATHEQYF. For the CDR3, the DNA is TGTGCCATCAGTGAGACTGCGACTCACGAGCAGTACTTC.

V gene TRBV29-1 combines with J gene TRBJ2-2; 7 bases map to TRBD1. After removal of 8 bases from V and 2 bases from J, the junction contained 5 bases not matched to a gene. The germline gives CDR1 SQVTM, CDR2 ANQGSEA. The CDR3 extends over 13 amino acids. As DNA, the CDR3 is TGCAGCTGTGACAGGGCAAACACCGGGGAGCTGTTTTTT. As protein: CSCDRANTGELFF.

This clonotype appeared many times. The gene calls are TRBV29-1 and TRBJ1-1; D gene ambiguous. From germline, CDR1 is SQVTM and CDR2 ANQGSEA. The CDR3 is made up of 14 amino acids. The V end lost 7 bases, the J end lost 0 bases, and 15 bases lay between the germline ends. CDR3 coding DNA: TGCAGCGCCCACAGAGAGCGAGTGAACACTGAAGCTTTCTTT. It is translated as CSAHRERVNTEAFF.

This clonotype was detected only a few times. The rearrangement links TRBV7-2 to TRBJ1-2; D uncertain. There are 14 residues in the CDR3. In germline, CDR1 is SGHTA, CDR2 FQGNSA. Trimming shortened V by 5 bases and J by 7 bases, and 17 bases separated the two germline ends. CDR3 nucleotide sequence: TGTGCCAGCAGCATGCCCCCCGGGTCCACTGGCTACACCTTC. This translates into CASSMPPGSTGYTF.

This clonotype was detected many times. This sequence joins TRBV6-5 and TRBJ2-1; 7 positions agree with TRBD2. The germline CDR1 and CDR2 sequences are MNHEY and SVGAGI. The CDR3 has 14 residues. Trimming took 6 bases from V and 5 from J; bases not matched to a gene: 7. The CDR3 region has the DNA TGTGCCAGCAGGCCCGGGACTACAAACAATGAGCAGTTCTTC. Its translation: CASRPGTTNNEQFF.